This T cell receptor beta chain was sequenced in a study of blood T cell repertoires in COVID-19. Whole-study context: T cells, B-cell-depleted T cells, or PBMCs provided the cDNA or gDNA that served as material.

CDR3 length: 14 residues. CDR1 is SGHDT, CDR2 YYEEEE, per germline. V was clipped by 5 bases and J by 0 bases, with 11 bases between them. Per the original data handling: Estimation of nucleated cell counts relied on the amplification of reference gene primers. Profiled with immunoSEQ multiplex PCR; TCRdb holds only in-frame clones, not every one. V and J calls and clone size come straight from that table; D and trimming were deduced from the DNA. Among approximately 140,000 clones listed, roughly 83% were seen once. Sequences were obtained from peripheral blood. The origin of this receptor is a man aged 55 to 70 with acute or convalescent COVID-19. The rearrangement links TRBV5-6 to TRBJ1-2; a weak D match, TRBD1 (6 bases). CDR3: CASSDQGSNYGYTF. The CDR3 bases are TGTGCCAGCAGTGACCAGGGGTCTAACTATGGCTACACCTTC.